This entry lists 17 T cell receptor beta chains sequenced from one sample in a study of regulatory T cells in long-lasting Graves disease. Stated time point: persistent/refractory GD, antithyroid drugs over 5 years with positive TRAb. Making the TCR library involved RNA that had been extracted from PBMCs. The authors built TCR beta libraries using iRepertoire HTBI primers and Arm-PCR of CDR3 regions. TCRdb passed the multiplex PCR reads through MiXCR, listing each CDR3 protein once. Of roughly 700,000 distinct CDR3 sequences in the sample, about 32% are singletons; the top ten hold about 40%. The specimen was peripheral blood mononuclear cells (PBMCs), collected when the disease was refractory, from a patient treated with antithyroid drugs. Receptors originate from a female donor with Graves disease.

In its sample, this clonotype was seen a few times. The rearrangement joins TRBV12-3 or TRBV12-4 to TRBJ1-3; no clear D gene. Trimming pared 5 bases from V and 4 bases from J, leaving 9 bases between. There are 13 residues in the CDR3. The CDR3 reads CASSPYAGNTIYF. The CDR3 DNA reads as TGTGCCAGCAGTCCCTACGCAGGAAACACCATATATTTT.

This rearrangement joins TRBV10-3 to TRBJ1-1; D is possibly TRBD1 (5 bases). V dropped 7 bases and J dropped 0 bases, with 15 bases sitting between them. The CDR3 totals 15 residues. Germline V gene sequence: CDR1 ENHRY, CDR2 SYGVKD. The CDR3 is CAITGHLGMNTEAFF. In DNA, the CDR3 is TGTGCCATCACCGGACACCTTGGGATGAACACTGAAGCTTTCTTT.

The CDR3 region has the DNA TGCAGCGCTAGCATTGGACAGCTGAACACTGAAGCTTTCTTT. Protein product: CSASIGQLNTEAFF. This chain joins TRBV29-1 and TRBJ1-1; D is perhaps TRBD1 (6 bases). The CDR3 contains 14 residues. The V gene lost 7 bases and the J gene lost 0 bases, with 15 bases spanning the gap. Germline assignment: CDR1 SQVTM and CDR2 ANQGSEA.

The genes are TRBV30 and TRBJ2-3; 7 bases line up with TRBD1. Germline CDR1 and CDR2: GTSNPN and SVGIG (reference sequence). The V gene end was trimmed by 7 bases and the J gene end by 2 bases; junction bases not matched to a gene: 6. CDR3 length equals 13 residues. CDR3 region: CAYSTGLTDTQYF. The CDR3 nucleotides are TGTGCCTACTCGACAGGGCTCACAGATACGCAGTATTTT. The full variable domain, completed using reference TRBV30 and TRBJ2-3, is SQTIHQWPATLVQPVGSPLSLECTVEGTSNPNLYWYRQAAGRGLQLLFYSVGIGQISSEVPQNLSASRPQDRQFILSSKKLLLSDSGFYLCAYSTGLTDTQYFGPGTRLTVL.

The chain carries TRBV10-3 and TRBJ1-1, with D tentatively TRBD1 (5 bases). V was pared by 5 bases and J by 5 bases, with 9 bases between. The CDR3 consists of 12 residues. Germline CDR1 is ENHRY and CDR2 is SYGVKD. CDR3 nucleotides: TGTGCCATCAGTCCAGGGATAACTGAAGCTTTCTTT. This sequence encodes CAISPGITEAFF.

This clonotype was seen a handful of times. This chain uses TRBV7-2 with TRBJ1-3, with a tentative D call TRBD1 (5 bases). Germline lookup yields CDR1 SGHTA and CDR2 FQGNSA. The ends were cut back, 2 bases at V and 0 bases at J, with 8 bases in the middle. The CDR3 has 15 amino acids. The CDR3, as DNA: TGTGCCAGCAGCTTACAGGGATACTCTGGAAACACCATATATTTT. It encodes CASSLQGYSGNTIYF.

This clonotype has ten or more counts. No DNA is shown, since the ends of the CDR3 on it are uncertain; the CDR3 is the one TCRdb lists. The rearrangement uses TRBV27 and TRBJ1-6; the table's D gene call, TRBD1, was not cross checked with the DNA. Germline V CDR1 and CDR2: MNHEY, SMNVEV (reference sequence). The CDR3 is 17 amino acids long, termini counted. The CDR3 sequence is CASSLSLRPGGGSPLHF.

DNA for the CDR3: TGTGCCAGCAGTGAAGGACAGGGGGCACGGTATGGCTACACCTTC. Its translation is CASSEGQGARYGYTF. The chain links TRBV25-1 to TRBJ1-2, with TRBD1 identical over 11 bases. CDR1 MGHDK and CDR2 SYGVNS come from the germline V gene. The CDR3 loop spans 15 amino acids. V lost 2 bases to trimming and J lost 5 bases; unmatched junction nucleotides: 4.

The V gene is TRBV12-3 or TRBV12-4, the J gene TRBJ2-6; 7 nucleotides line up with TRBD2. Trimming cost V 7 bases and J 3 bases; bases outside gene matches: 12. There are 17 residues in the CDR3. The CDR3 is CASTLGGRSFGANVLTF. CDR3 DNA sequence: TGTGCCAGCACCTTGGGGGGGAGAAGCTTTGGGGCCAACGTCCTGACTTTC.

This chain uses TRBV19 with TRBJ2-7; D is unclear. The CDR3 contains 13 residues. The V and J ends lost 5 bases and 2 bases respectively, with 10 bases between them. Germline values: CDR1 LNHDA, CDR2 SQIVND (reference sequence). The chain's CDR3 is CASSWTVAYEQYF. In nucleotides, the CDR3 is TGTGCCAGTAGTTGGACCGTGGCCTACGAGCAGTACTTC.

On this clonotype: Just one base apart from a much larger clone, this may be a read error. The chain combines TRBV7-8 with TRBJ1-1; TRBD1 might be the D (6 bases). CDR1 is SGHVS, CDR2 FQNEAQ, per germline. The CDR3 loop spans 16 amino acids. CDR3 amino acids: CTSSLDQQGRDTEAFF. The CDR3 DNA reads TGTACCAGCAGCTTAGATCAACAGGGACGGGACACTGAAGCTTTCTTT.

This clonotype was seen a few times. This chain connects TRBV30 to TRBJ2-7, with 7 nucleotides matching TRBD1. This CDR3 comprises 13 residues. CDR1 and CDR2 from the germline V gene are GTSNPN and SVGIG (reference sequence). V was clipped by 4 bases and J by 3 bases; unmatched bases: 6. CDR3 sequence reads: CAWTHGTVYEQYF. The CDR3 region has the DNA TGTGCCTGGACCCACGGGACAGTCTACGAGCAGTACTTC.

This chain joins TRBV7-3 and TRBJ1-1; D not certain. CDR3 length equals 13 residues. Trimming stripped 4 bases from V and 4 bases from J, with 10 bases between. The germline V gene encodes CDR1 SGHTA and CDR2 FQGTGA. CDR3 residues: CASSSDSVTEAFF. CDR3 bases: TGTGCCAGCAGCTCGGACTCGGTCACTGAAGCTTTCTTT.

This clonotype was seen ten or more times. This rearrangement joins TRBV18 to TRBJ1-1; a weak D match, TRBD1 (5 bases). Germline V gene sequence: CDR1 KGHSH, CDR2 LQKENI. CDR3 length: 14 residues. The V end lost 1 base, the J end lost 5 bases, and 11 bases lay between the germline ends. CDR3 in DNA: TGTGCCAGCTCACCACGGGGTGGGGGGACTGAAGCTTTCTTT. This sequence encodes CASSPRGGGTEAFF.

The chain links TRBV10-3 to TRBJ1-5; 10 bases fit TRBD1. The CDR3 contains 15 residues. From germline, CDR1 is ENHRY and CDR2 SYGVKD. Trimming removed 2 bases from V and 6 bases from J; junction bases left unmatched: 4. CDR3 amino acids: CAISEGTGEAQPQHF. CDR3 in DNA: TGTGCCATCAGTGAGGGGACAGGGGAGGCTCAGCCCCAGCATTTT.

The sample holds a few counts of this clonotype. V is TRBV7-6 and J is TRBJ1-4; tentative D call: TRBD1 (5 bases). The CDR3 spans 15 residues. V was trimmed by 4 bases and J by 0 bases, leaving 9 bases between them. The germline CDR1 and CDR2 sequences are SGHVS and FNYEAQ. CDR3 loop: CASSYRQSTNEKLFF. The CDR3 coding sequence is TGTGCCAGCAGCTACCGACAGTCAACTAATGAAAAACTGTTTTTT.

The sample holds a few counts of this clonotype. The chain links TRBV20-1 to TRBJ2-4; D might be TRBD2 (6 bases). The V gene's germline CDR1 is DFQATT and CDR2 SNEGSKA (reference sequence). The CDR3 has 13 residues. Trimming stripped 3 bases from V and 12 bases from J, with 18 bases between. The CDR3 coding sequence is TGCAGTGCTAGTCCGCGGGAAATAGCGACTCAGTACTTC. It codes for CSASPREIATQYF.